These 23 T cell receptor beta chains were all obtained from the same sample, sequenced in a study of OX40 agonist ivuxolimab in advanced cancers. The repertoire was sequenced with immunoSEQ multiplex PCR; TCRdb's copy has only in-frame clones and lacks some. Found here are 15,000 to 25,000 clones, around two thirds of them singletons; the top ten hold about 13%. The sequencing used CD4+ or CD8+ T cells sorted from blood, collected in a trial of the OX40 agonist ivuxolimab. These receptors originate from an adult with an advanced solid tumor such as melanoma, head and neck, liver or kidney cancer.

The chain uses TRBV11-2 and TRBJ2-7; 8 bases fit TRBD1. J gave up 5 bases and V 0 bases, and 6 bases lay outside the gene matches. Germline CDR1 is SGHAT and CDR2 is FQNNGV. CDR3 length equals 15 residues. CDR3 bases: TGTGCCAGCAGCTTAGATAAAGACAGGGGCCACGAGCAGTACTTC. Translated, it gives CASSLDKDRGHEQYF.

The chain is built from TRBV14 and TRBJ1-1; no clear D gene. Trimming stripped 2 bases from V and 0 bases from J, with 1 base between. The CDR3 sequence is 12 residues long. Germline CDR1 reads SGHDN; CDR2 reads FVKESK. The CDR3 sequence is CASSQMNTEAFF. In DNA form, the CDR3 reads TGTGCCAGCAGCCAAATGAACACTGAAGCTTTCTTT.

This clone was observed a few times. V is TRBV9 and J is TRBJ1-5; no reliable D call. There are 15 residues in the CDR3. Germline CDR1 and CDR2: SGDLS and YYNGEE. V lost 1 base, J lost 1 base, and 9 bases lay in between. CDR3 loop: CASSVSHGSNQPQHF. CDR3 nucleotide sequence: TGTGCCAGCAGCGTATCCCACGGGAGCAATCAGCCCCAGCATTTT.

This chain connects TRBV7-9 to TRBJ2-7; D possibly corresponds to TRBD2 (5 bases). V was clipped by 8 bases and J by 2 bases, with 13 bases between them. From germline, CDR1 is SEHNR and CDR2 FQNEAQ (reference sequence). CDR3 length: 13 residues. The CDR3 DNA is TGTGCCAGCGTTGACGGACTGACCTACGAGCAGTACTTC. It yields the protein CASVDGLTYEQYF. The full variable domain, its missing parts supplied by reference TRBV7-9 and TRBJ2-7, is DTGVSQNPRHKITKRGQNVTFRCDPISEHNRLYWYRQTLGQGPEFLTYFQNEAQLEKSRLLSDRFSAERPKGSFSTLEIQRTEQGDSAMYLCASVDGLTYEQYFGPGTRLTVT.

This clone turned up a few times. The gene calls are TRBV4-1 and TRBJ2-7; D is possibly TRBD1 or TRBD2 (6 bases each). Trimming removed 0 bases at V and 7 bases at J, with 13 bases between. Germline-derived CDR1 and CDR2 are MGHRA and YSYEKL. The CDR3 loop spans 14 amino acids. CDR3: CASSQDERGTEQYF. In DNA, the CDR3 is TGCGCCAGCAGCCAAGATGAACGGGGGACAGAGCAGTACTTC.

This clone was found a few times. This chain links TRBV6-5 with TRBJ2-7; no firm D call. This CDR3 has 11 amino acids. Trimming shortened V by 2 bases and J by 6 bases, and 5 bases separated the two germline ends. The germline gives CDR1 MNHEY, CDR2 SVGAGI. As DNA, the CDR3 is TGTGCCAGCAGTTACGGCAGCGAGCAGTACTTC. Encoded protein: CASSYGSEQYF.

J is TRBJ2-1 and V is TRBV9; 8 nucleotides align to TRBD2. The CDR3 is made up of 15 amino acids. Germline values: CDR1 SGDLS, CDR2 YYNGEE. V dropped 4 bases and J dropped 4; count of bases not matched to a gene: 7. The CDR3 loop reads CASSPTSGYYNEQFF. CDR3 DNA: TGTGCCAGCAGCCCTACTAGCGGATATTACAATGAGCAGTTCTTC.

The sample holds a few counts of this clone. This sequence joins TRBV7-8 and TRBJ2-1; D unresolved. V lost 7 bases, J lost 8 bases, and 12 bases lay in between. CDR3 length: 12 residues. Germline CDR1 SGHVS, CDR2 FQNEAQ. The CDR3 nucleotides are TGTGCCAGCACGCATCGGAGCGATGAGCAGTTCTTC. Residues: CASTHRSDEQFF.

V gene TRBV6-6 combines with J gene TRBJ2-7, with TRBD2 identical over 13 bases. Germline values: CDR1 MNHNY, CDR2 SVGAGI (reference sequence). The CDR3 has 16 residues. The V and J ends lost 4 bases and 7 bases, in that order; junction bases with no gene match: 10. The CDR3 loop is CASSSLGLAGDREQYF. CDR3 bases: TGTGCCAGCAGTTCCCTCGGACTAGCGGGAGATAGGGAGCAGTACTTC.

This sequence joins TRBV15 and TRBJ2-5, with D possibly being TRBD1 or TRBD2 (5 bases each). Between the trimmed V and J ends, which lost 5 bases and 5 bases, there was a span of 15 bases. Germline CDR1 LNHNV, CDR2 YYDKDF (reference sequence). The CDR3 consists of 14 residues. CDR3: CATSAGPGSETQYF. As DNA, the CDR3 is TGTGCCACCAGCGCAGGTCCAGGGAGTGAGACCCAGTACTTC.

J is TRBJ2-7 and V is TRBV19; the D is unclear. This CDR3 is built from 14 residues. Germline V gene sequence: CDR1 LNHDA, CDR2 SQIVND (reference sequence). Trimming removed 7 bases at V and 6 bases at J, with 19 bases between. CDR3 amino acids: CASTGRAHPFEQYF. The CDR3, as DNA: TGTGCCAGTACCGGACGGGCTCACCCTTTCGAGCAGTACTTC. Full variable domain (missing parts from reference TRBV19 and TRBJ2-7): DGGITQSPKYLFRKEGQNVTLSCEQNLNHDAMYWYRQDPGQGLRLIYYSQIVNDFQKGDIAEGYSVSREKKESFPLTVTSAQKNPTAFYLCASTGRAHPFEQYFGPGTRLTVT.

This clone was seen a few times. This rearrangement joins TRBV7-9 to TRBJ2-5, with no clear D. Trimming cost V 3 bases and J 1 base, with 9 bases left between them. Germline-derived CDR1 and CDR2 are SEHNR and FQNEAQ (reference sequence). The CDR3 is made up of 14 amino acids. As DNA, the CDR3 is TGTGCCAGCAGCTTTACAGCGTTCCAAGAGACCCAGTACTTC. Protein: CASSFTAFQETQYF.

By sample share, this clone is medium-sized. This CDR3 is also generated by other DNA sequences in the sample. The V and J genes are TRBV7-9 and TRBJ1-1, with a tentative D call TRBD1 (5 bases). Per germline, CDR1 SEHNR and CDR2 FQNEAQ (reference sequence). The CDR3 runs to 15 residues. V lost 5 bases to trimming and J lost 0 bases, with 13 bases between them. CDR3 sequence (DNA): TGTGCCAGCAGCCGTGTTCGGGGGATGAACACTGAAGCTTTCTTT. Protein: CASSRVRGMNTEAFF. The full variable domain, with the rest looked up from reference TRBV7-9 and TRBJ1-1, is DTGVSQNPRHKITKRGQNVTFRCDPISEHNRLYWYRQTLGQGPEFLTYFQNEAQLEKSRLLSDRFSAERPKGSFSTLEIQRTEQGDSAMYLCASSRVRGMNTEAFFGQGTRLTVV.

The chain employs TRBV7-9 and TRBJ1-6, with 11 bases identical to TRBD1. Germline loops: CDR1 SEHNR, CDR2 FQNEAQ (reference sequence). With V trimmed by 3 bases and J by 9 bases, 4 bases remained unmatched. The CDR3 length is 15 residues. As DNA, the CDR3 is TGTGCCAGCAGCTTCGGGACAGGGGGACGTTCACCCCTCCACTTT. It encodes CASSFGTGGRSPLHF.

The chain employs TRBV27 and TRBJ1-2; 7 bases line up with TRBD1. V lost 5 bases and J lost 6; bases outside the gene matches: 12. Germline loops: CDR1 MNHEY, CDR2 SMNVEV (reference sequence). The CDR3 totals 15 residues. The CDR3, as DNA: TGTGCCAGCAGTCCGACAGGGCCCCTTAAGGATGGCTACACCTTC. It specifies CASSPTGPLKDGYTF.

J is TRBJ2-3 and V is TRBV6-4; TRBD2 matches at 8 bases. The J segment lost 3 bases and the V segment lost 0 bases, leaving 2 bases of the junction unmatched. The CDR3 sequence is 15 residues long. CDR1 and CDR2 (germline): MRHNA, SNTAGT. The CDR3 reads CASSDSGLATDTQYF. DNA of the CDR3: TGTGCCAGCAGTGACTCCGGACTAGCTACAGATACGCAGTATTTT.

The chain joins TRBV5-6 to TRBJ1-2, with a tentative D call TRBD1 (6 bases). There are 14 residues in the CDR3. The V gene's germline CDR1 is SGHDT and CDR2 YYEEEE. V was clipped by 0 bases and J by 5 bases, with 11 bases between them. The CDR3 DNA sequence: TGTGCCAGCAGCTTGGAGCAGGGGCCTTATGGCTACACCTTC. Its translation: CASSLEQGPYGYTF.

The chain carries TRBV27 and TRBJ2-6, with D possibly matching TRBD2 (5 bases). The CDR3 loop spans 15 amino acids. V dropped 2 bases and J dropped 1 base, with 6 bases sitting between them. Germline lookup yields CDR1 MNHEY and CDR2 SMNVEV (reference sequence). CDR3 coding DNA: TGTGCCAGCAGTTTAACTAGTTCTGGGGCCAACGTCCTGACTTTC. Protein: CASSLTSSGANVLTF.

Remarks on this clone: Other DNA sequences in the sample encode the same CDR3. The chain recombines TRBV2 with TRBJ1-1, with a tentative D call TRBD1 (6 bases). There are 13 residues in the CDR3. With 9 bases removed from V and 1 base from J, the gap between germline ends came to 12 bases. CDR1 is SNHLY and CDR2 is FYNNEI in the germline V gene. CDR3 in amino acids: CASSGTPNTEAFF. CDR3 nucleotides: TGTGCCAGTTCCGGGACACCGAACACTGAAGCTTTCTTT.

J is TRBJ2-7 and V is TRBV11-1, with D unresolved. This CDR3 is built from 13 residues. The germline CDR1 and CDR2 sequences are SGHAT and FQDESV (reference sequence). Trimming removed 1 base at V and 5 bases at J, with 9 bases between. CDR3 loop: CASSLGAPDEQYF. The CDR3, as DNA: TGTGCCAGCAGCTTAGGCGCTCCGGACGAGCAGTACTTC.

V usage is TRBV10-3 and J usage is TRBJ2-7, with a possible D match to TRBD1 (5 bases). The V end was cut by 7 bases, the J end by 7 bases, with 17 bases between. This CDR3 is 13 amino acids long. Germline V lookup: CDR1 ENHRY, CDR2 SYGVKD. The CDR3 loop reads CAITGRTAREQYF. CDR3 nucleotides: TGTGCCATCACAGGGCGTACCGCGAGAGAGCAGTACTTC.

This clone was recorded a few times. The CDR3 DNA sequence: TGTGCCAGCAGCCCGAGCCAGCGGACAGATACGCAGTATTTT. Protein sequence: CASSPSQRTDTQYF. This chain links TRBV7-9 with TRBJ2-3; D perhaps matches TRBD2 (5 bases). V was cut by 5 bases and J by 3 bases, with 12 bases left in between. Germline values: CDR1 SEHNR, CDR2 FQNEAQ (reference sequence). The CDR3 runs 14 residues. The full variable domain, rest sourced from reference TRBV7-9 and TRBJ2-3, is DTGVSQNPRHKITKRGQNVTFRCDPISEHNRLYWYRQTLGQGPEFLTYFQNEAQLEKSRLLSDRFSAERPKGSFSTLEIQRTEQGDSAMYLCASSPSQRTDTQYFGPGTRLTVL.

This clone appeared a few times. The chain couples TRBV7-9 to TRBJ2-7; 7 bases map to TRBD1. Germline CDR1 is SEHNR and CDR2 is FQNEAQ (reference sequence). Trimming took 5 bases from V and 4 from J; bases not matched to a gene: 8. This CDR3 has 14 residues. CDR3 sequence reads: CASSPFGTAYEQYF. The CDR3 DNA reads TGTGCCAGCAGCCCTTTCGGGACAGCATACGAGCAGTACTTC.